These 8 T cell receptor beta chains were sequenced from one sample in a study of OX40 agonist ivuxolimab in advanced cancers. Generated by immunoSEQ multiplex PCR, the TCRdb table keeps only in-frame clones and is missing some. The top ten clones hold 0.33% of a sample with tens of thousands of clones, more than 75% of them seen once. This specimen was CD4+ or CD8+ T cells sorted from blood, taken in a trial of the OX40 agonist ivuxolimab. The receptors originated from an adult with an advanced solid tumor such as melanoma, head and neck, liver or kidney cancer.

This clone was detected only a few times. CDR3 sequence: CASRPPYSGANVLTF. CDR3 nucleotide sequence: TGTGCCAGCAGACCCCCTTACTCTGGGGCCAACGTCCTGACTTTC. The chain has TRBV27 and TRBJ2-6; unclear D gene. V was trimmed by 6 bases and J by 0 bases, leaving 9 bases between them. Germline CDR1 and CDR2: MNHEY and SMNVEV (reference sequence). The CDR3 is made up of 15 amino acids. Using reference TRBV27 and TRBJ2-6 for the parts outside the CDR3, the full variable domain is EAQVTQNPRYLITVTGKKLTVTCSQNMNHEYMSWYRQDPGLGLRQIYYSMNVEVTDKGDVPEGYKVSRKEKRNFPLILESPSPNQTSLYFCASRPPYSGANVLTFGAGSRLTVL.

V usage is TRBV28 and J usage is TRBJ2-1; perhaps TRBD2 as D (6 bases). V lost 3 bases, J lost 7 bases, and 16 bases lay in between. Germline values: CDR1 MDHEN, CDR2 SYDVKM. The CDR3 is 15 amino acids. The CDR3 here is CASSFGGTAGNEQFF. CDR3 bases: TGTGCCAGCAGTTTCGGCGGGACTGCCGGGAATGAGCAGTTCTTC.

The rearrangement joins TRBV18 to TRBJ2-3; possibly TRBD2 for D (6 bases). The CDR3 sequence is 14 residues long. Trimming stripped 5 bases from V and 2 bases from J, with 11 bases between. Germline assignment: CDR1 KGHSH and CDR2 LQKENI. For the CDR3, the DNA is TGTGCCAGCTCAGAGGGACTGTACACAGATACGCAGTATTTT. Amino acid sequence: CASSEGLYTDTQYF.

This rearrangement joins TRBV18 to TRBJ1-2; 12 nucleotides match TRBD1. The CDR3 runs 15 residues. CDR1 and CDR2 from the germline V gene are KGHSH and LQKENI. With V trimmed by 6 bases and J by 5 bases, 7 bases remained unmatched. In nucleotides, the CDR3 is TGTGCCAGCTCCGCAGGGGACAGGGGGCTTTATGGCTACACCTTC. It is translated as CASSAGDRGLYGYTF.

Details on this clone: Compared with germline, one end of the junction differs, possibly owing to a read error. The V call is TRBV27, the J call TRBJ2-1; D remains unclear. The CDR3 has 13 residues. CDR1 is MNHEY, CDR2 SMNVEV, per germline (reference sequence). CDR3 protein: CASSTLSIGLQLF. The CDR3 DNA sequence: TGTGCCAGCAGTACCCTTAGTATTGGGTTACAACTCTTC.

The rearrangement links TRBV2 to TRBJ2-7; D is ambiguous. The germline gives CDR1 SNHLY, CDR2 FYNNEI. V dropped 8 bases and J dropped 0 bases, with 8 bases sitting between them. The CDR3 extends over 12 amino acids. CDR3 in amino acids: CASSDPSYEQYF. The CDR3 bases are TGTGCCAGCTCGGACCCCTCCTACGAGCAGTACTTC. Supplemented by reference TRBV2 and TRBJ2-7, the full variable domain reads EPEVTQTPSHQVTQMGQEVILRCVPISNHLYFYWYRQILGQKVEFLVSFYNNEISEKSEIFDDQFSVERPDGSNFTLKIRSTKLEDSAMYFCASSDPSYEQYFGPGTRLTVT.

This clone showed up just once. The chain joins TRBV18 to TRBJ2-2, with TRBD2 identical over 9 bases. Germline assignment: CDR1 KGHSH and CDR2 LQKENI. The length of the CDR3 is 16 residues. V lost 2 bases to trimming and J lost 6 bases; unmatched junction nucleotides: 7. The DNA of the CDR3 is TGTGCCAGCTCACCAAGGCCTAGCGGGAATTCCGGGGAGCTGTTTTTT. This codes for CASSPRPSGNSGELFF. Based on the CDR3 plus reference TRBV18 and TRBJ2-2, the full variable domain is NAGVMQNPRHLVRRRGQEARLRCSPMKGHSHVYWYRQLPEEGLKFMVYLQKENIIDESGMPKERFSAEFPKEGPSILRIQQVVRGDSAAYFCASSPRPSGNSGELFFGEGSRLTVL.

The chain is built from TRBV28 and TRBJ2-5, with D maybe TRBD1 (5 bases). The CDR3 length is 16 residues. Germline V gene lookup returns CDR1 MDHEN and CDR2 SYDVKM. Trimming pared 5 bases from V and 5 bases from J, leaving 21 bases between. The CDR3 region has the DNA TGTGCCAGCAGTCCGTCCGGACGATTGAAGGGGGAGACCCAGTACTTC. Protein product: CASSPSGRLKGETQYF.